This entry lists 30 T cell receptor beta chains sequenced from one sample in a study of OX40 agonist ivuxolimab in advanced cancers. Library preparation used the immunoSEQ multiplex PCR assay. TCRdb stores this immuneACCESS table with in-frame sequences only. Part of the clones is absent; in the studies checked, under half of the shortfall reflects unresolved V genes, and no reason is known for the rest. This sample comprises some 50,000 clones, nearly 80% of them detected only once. The top ten clones comprise 7.9% of the sample. Source: CD4+ or CD8+ T cells sorted from blood, taken in a trial of the OX40 agonist ivuxolimab. The receptors were gathered from an adult with an advanced solid tumor such as melanoma, head and neck, liver or kidney cancer.

V usage is TRBV6-1 and J usage is TRBJ2-2; no clear D. Looked up from germline, CDR1 is MNHNS and CDR2 is SASEGT. V lost 5 bases, J lost 3 bases, and 10 bases lay in between. The CDR3 runs to 14 residues. This CDR3 reads CASSLIEDTGELFF. CDR3 nucleotide sequence: TGTGCCAGCAGTTTAATCGAGGACACCGGGGAGCTGTTTTTT.

The chain recombines TRBV27 with TRBJ1-1, with D uncertain. This CDR3 has 13 residues. V lost 0 bases to trimming and J lost 7 bases, with 9 bases between them. The germline V gene encodes CDR1 MNHEY and CDR2 SMNVEV (reference sequence). CDR3 nucleotide sequence: TGTGCCAGCAGTTTATCGGGTTATCATGAAGCTTTCTTT. It encodes CASSLSGYHEAFF.

The chain carries TRBV14 and TRBJ2-3; TRBD1 or TRBD2 may be the D gene (5 bases each). Germline CDR1 reads SGHDN; CDR2 reads FVKESK. Trimming removed 4 bases at V and 2 bases at J, with 7 bases between. CDR3 length: 13 amino acids. This chain's CDR3 is CASSRGSTDTQYF. The CDR3 DNA reads TGTGCCAGCAGCCGGGGGTCCACAGATACGCAGTATTTT.

V and J are TRBV7-9 and TRBJ2-3; no firm D call. V lost 2 bases and J 5 bases, leaving 5 bases between the germline ends. CDR1 is SEHNR and CDR2 is FQNEAQ in the germline V gene (reference sequence). There are 12 residues in the CDR3. CDR3 protein: CASSLQVDTQYF. As DNA, the CDR3 is TGTGCCAGCAGCTTACAAGTAGATACGCAGTATTTT.

This clone was observed a few times. CDR3 DNA: TGTGCCAGCAGCTTAGTGCAGGCCGGGGACGGTGGCTACACCTTC. This sequence encodes CASSLVQAGDGGYTF. The rearrangement links TRBV11-2 to TRBJ1-2, with TRBD1 as a possible D gene (5 bases). Germline V gives CDR1 SGHAT, CDR2 FQNNGV. Trimming shortened V by 1 base and J by 7 bases, and 16 bases separated the two germline ends. The CDR3 is 15 residues long.

Here the CDR3 reads CASMGRGAAYNEQFF. CDR3 DNA sequence: TGTGCCAGCATGGGTAGGGGGGCCGCCTACAATGAGCAGTTCTTC. This chain links TRBV19 with TRBJ2-1; D may correspond to TRBD1 or TRBD2 (6 bases each). V dropped 9 bases and J dropped 2 bases, with 17 bases sitting between them. The CDR3 runs 15 residues. The V gene's germline CDR1 is LNHDA and CDR2 SQIVND (reference sequence).

The chain employs TRBV7-9 and TRBJ1-1, with no clear D. Germline-derived CDR1 and CDR2 are SEHNR and FQNEAQ (reference sequence). Trimming removed 6 bases from V and 0 bases from J, with 14 bases in between. CDR3 length equals 15 residues. In DNA form, the CDR3 reads TGTGCCAGCAGATCCCCAAGAAGGTTGAACACTGAAGCTTTCTTT. The encoded protein is CASRSPRRLNTEAFF.

As regards this clone: A clone one base away is much larger, so this may be a read error. The chain is built from TRBV7-2 and TRBJ2-1; the D gene is possibly TRBD2 (5 bases). Trimming left V 6 bases short and J 9 bases short, with 12 bases between. There are 12 residues in the CDR3. Germline V gene sequence: CDR1 SGHTA, CDR2 FQGNSA. CDR3 loop: CASRKVGAEQFF. CDR3 DNA: TGTGCCAGCAGAAAAGTGGGAGCTGAGCAGTTCTTC.

The chain joins TRBV29-1 to TRBJ2-7, with D perhaps matching TRBD1 (6 bases). CDR1 SQVTM and CDR2 ANQGSEA come from the germline V gene. The CDR3 covers 14 residues. V dropped 2 bases and J dropped 2 bases, with 13 bases sitting between them. CDR3 loop: CSVEKQGIPYEQYF. The CDR3 region has the DNA TGCAGCGTTGAAAAGCAGGGGATCCCCTACGAGCAGTACTTC.

This chain joins TRBV7-2 and TRBJ1-6; the D is unclear. V lost 4 bases to trimming and J lost 10 bases, with 14 bases between them. Germline CDR1 and CDR2: SGHTA and FQGNSA. This CDR3 is 14 amino acids long. The CDR3 DNA reads as TGTGCCAGCAGCTCTAGCCCGTCAGGCTCACCCCTCCACTTT. It specifies CASSSSPSGSPLHF.

V and J are TRBV7-2 and TRBJ2-1, with 7 bases that match TRBD2. Germline trimming cut 11 bases from V and 7 bases from J; bases unmatched to any gene: 11. The CDR3 is 13 residues long. Germline CDR1 is SGHTA and CDR2 is FQGNSA. The CDR3 is CAEREGRGNEQFF. In DNA form, the CDR3 reads TGTGCCGAGAGGGAGGGCCGGGGAAATGAGCAGTTCTTC.

This clone was seen a single time. The chain is built from TRBV10-3 and TRBJ2-5; TRBD2 is a possible D gene (6 bases). CDR1 ENHRY and CDR2 SYGVKD come from the germline V gene. V lost 3 bases, J lost 2 bases, and 10 bases lay in between. The CDR3 spans 14 residues. The CDR3 sequence is CAISEGRGQETQYF. As DNA, the CDR3 is TGTGCCATCAGTGAAGGGCGGGGACAAGAGACCCAGTACTTC.

A few counts support this clone. This chain links TRBV4-3 with TRBJ2-7, with a weak D call TRBD1 (5 bases). From germline, CDR1 is LGHNA and CDR2 YSLEER. Trimming took 0 bases from V and 6 from J, leaving 12 bases between them. The length of the CDR3 is 14 residues. The CDR3 reads CASSQDREYGEQYF. The CDR3 bases are TGCGCCAGCAGCCAAGACAGGGAATATGGCGAGCAGTACTTC.

A single count supports this clone. The chain uses TRBV30 and TRBJ2-7, with 11 positions matching TRBD2. V trimming: 2 bases; J trimming: 4 bases; junction bases outside the gene matches: 4. The germline V gene encodes CDR1 GTSNPN and CDR2 SVGIG (reference sequence). This CDR3 contains 14 residues. The CDR3, as DNA: TGTGCCTGGAGTCGGGGGACTAGCGGATACGAGCAGTACTTC. It specifies CAWSRGTSGYEQYF.

This clone was observed a single time. The rearrangement joins TRBV6-6 to TRBJ2-7, with D uncertain. The V end was cut by 6 bases, the J end by 12 bases, with 15 bases between. The CDR3 contains 11 residues. Looked up from germline, CDR1 is MNHNY and CDR2 is SVGAGI (reference sequence). CDR3 DNA: TGTGCCAGCAGCCTGGACGGAATGTCGTACTTC. It yields the protein CASSLDGMSYF.

J is TRBJ1-2 and V is TRBV19; D call uncertain. The germline gives CDR1 LNHDA, CDR2 SQIVND (reference sequence). The CDR3 extends over 12 amino acids. V was clipped by 3 bases and J by 7 bases, with 9 bases between them. In nucleotides, the CDR3 is TGTGCCAGTAGTATGTATGGTTCTGGCTACACCTTC. It encodes CASSMYGSGYTF.

This chain links TRBV9 with TRBJ2-3; 8 bases are a match to TRBD1. The CDR3 length is 12 residues. CDR1 is SGDLS, CDR2 YYNGEE, per germline. Trimming removed 1 base from V and 11 bases from J; junction bases left unmatched: 3. As DNA, the CDR3 is TGTGCCAGCAGCGTATCCGGACAGGGGCAGTATTTT. It is translated as CASSVSGQGQYF.

The chain employs TRBV27 and TRBJ2-3, with unresolved D. The CDR3 consists of 12 residues. Germline loops: CDR1 MNHEY, CDR2 SMNVEV (reference sequence). The germline V and J ends were trimmed by 5 bases and 8 bases, with 11 bases remaining between them. The chain's CDR3 is CASSPKRGTQYF. CDR3 DNA: TGTGCCAGCAGTCCGAAGAGAGGTACGCAGTATTTT.

V and J are TRBV6-1 and TRBJ2-3; no firm D call. This CDR3 contains 13 residues. CDR1 is MNHNS, CDR2 SASEGT, per germline. V lost 4 bases, J lost 5 bases, and 10 bases lay in between. The CDR3 sequence: CASSGRVLDTQYF. For the CDR3, the DNA is TGTGCCAGCAGTGGCCGGGTTTTAGATACGCAGTATTTT.

The rearrangement uses TRBV7-9 and TRBJ2-3; D might be TRBD1 (6 bases). This CDR3 region has 15 residues. The V end was cut by 5 bases, the J end by 0 bases, with 12 bases between. The germline CDR1 and CDR2 sequences are SEHNR and FQNEAQ (reference sequence). CDR3 residues: CASSLSGQSTDTQYF. CDR3 nucleotide sequence: TGTGCCAGCAGCCTCTCGGGACAAAGCACAGATACGCAGTATTTT.

The genes are TRBV2 and TRBJ1-2; no clear D gene. V was cut by 5 bases and J by 0 bases, with 13 bases left in between. The CDR3 extends over 15 amino acids. Germline CDR1 reads SNHLY; CDR2 reads FYNNEI. Here the CDR3 reads CASSSRTNSNYGYTF. CDR3 DNA: TGTGCCAGCAGTTCGAGGACTAACTCTAACTATGGCTACACCTTC.

The chain joins TRBV5-1 to TRBJ2-1; D not resolved. Looked up from germline, CDR1 is SGHRS and CDR2 is YFSETQ. V lost 0 bases to trimming and J lost 3 bases, with 7 bases between them. This CDR3 spans 14 amino acids. The CDR3 region has the DNA TGCGCCAGCAGCTTGGATCTGAGCTACAATGAGCAGTTCTTC. The encoded protein is CASSLDLSYNEQFF. The whole variable domain, filled in from reference TRBV5-1 and TRBJ2-1, reads KAGVTQTPRYLIKTRGQQVTLSCSPISGHRSVSWYQQTPGQGLQFLFEYFSETQRNKGNFPGRFSGRQFSNSRSEMNVSTLELGDSALYLCASSLDLSYNEQFFGPGTRLTVL.

For the CDR3, the DNA is TGTGCCAGCTCAACTGGTACTCCCGGGTGGGACTATGGCTACACCTTC. Translating gives CASSTGTPGWDYGYTF. The chain joins TRBV18 to TRBJ1-2; no clear D gene. The length of the CDR3 is 16 residues. Germline V CDR1 and CDR2: KGHSH, LQKENI. V was shortened by 5 bases and J by 3 bases, with 19 bases between the two germline ends.

J is TRBJ1-2 and V is TRBV5-1, with D possibly matching TRBD1 (5 bases). The CDR3 extends over 13 amino acids. Germline values: CDR1 SGHRS, CDR2 YFSETQ. The germline V and J ends were trimmed by 9 bases and 8 bases, with 20 bases remaining between them. This CDR3 reads CATAFDPRGGYTF. Here the CDR3 DNA reads TGCGCCACCGCATTCGACCCTCGGGGGGGCTACACCTTC.

The V call is TRBV2, the J call TRBJ1-1, with 10 bases identical to TRBD1. The trim removed 0 bases at V and 11 bases at J, leaving 6 bases unmatched. The CDR3 length is 14 residues. Germline CDR1 SNHLY, CDR2 FYNNEI. The CDR3 protein is CASSEAAGTGVAFF. The CDR3 bases are TGTGCCAGCAGTGAAGCGGCCGGGACAGGGGTGGCTTTCTTT.

The table lists this clone with a count of one. The chain couples TRBV9 to TRBJ1-3; TRBD1 aligns across 9 bases. This CDR3 contains 17 residues. J gave up 0 bases and V 3 bases, and 7 bases lay outside the gene matches. Per the germline V gene, CDR1 is SGDLS and CDR2 is YYNGEE. DNA for the CDR3: TGTGCCAGCAGCGGTCCGGGACAGGGATACTCTGGAAACACCATATATTTT. It specifies CASSGPGQGYSGNTIYF.

The rearrangement links TRBV10-3 to TRBJ1-1, with D possibly being TRBD1 (6 bases). CDR1 and CDR2 (germline): ENHRY, SYGVKD. The CDR3 contains 14 residues. Trimming removed 6 bases at V and 4 bases at J, with 15 bases between. CDR3 sequence reads: CAISYGGKGTEAFF. The CDR3 region has the DNA TGTGCCATCAGCTACGGGGGCAAGGGCACTGAAGCTTTCTTT.

The DNA of the CDR3 is TGTGCCAGCAGCCAAAGAAGGGCCGCTTCCTTCAGTGGCTACACCTTC. Amino acids: CASSQRRAASFSGYTF. J is TRBJ1-2 and V is TRBV5-8; no definite D call. This CDR3 spans 16 amino acids. The germline V and J ends were trimmed by 4 bases and 7 bases, with 23 bases remaining between them. Germline V gene lookup returns CDR1 SGHTS and CDR2 YDEGEE.

The gene calls are TRBV6-1 and TRBJ1-5, with D uncertain. The CDR3 extends over 12 amino acids. Trimming cost V 3 bases and J 5 bases, with 5 bases left between them. The V gene's germline CDR1 is MNHNS and CDR2 SASEGT. The CDR3 sequence: CASSDSYQPQHF. In nucleotides, the CDR3 is TGTGCCAGCAGTGATAGTTATCAGCCCCAGCATTTT.

The chain is built from TRBV21-1 and TRBJ2-5; TRBD1 is taken as the D call from the table, unchecked against the DNA. TRBV21-1 is reported as a pseudogene. This CDR3 region has 13 residues. The CDR3 DNA sequence: TGTGCCGGCGGGACAGGGCACAAAGAGACCCAGTACTTC. Translation gives CAGGTGHKETQYF.